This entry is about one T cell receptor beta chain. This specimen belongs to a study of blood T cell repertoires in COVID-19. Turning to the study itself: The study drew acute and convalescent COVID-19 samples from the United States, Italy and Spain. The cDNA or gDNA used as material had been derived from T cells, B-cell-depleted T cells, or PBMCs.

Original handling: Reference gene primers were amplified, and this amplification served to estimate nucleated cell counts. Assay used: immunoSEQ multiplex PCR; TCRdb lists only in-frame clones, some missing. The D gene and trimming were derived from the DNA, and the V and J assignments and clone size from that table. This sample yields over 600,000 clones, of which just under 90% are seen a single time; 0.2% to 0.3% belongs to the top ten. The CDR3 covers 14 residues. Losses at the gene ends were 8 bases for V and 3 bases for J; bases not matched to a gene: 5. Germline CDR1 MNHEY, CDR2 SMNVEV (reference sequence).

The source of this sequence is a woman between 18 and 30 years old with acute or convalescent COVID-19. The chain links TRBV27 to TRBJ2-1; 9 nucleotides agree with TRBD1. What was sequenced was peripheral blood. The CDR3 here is CASRTGAGYNEQFF. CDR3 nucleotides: TGTGCCAGCCGGACAGGGGCCGGCTACAATGAGCAGTTCTTC.